Sequencing of this T cell receptor beta chain was carried out in a study of vaccination effects on CD4 cells after COVID-19. Turning to the study itself: Each of a few convalescent patients underwent sampling at an early and a late point after vaccination.

By proportion, this clone is medium-sized. Its specificity is not known. With approximately 10 days of culture completed, CD4+ T cells were isolated. The individual was infected with SARS-CoV-2 between March and December 2020, as confirmed by PCR. Two-dose vaccination with either BNT162b2 or mRNA-1273 was given to the participants. The length of the CDR3 is 15 residues. V was clipped by 2 bases and J by 4 bases, with 14 bases between them. Germline CDR1 and CDR2: SGDLS and YYNGEE. Profiling relied on immunoSEQ multiplex PCR, and the TCRdb table lists in-frame clones only, not all of them. Here the sample spans 35,000 to 55,000 clones, over 65% being singletons.

The origin of this receptor is a human donor who had a prior SARS-CoV-2 infection. The chain uses TRBV9 and TRBJ2-3; D assignment may be TRBD1 or TRBD2 (5 bases each). The source material was CD4+ T cells from PBMCs cultured without peptide, sampled after COVID-19 vaccination. The CDR3, as DNA: TGTGCCAGCAGCGTCCGGGACCTCCGGGCAGATACGCAGTATTTT. Protein: CASSVRDLRADTQYF.